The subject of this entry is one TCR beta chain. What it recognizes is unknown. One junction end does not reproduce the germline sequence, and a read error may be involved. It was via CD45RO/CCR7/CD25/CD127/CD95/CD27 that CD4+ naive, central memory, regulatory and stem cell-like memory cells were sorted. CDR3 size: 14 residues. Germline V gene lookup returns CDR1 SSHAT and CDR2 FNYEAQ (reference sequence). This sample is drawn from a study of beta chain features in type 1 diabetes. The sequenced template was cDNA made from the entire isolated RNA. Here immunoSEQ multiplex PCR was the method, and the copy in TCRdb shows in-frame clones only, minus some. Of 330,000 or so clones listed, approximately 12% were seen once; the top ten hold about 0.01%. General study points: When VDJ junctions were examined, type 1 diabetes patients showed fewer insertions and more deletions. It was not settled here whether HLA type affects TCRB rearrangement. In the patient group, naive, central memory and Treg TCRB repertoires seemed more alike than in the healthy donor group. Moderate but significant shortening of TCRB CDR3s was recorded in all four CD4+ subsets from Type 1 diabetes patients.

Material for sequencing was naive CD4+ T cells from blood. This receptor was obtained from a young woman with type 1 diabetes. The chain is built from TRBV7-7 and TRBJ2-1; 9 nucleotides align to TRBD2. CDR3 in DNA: TGTGCTAGCAGTCCTAGCGGGGCCACCCTTGAGCAGTTCTTC. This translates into CASSPSGATLEQFF. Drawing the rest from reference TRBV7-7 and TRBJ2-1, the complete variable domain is GAGVSQSPRYKVTKRGQDVTLRCDPISSHATLYWYQQALGQGPEFLTYFNYEAQPDKSGLPSDRFSAERPEGSISTLTIQRTEQRDSAMYRCASSPSGATLEQFFGPGTRLTVL.